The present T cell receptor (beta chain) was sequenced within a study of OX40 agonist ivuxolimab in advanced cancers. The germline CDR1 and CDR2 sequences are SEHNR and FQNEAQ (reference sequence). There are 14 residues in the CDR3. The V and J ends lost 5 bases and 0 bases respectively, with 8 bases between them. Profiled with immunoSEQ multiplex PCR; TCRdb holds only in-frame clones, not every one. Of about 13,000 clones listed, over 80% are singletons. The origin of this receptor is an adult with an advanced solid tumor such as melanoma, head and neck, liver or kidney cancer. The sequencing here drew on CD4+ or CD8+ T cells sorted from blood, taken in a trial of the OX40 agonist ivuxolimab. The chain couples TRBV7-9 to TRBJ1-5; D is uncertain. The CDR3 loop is CASSPGGSNQPQHF. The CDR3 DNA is TGTGCCAGCAGCCCAGGTGGTAGCAATCAGCCCCAGCATTTT. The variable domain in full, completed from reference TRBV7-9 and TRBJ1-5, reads DTGVSQNPRHKITKRGQNVTFRCDPISEHNRLYWYRQTLGQGPEFLTYFQNEAQLEKSRLLSDRFSAERPKGSFSTLEIQRTEQGDSAMYLCASSPGGSNQPQHFGDGTRLSIL.